The next 26 T cell receptor beta chains were all read from a single sample in a study of CD8+ T cells in alopecia areata. Extraction and reverse transcription of RNA yielded cDNA as the sequencing template. Method: immunoSEQ multiplex PCR; TCRdb's copy keeps in-frame clones and lacks some. The sample comprises approximately 200,000 clones, roughly three fifths of which are singletons, and approximately 3.4% rests with the top ten. The treatment: oral pan-JAK inhibitor, 5-10 mg twice daily. This specimen consisted of CD4+ T cells sorted from blood, obtained at week 4, from a patient treated with tofacitinib. All receptors come from a human donor with alopecia areata.

The genes are TRBV6-6 and TRBJ1-5; D is ambiguous. The germline CDR1 and CDR2 sequences are MNHNY and SVGAGI (reference sequence). The V gene lost 7 bases and the J gene lost 0 bases, with 13 bases spanning the gap. There are 15 residues in the CDR3. The chain's CDR3 is CASMREWTSNQPQHF. For the CDR3, the DNA is TGTGCCAGCATGAGGGAGTGGACTAGCAATCAGCCCCAGCATTTT.

The genes are TRBV30 and TRBJ1-3; D gene ambiguous. This CDR3 is 14 amino acids long. Germline values: CDR1 GTSNPN, CDR2 SVGIG (reference sequence). The germline V and J ends were trimmed by 5 bases and 2 bases, with 13 bases remaining between them. CDR3 protein: CAWDTGFTGNTIYF. CDR3 nucleotides: TGTGCCTGGGACACGGGTTTTACTGGAAACACCATATATTTT.

This chain uses TRBV29-1 with TRBJ2-1; 8 bases agree with TRBD1. This CDR3 region has 11 residues. CDR1 and CDR2 from the germline V gene are SQVTM and ANQGSEA. The trim removed 7 bases at V and 9 bases at J, leaving 5 bases unmatched. The CDR3 DNA is TGCAGCGGGCAAGACAGGGGTGAGCAGTTCTTC. Translation: CSGQDRGEQFF.

About this clone itself: At the DNA level, this CDR3 is encoded by other sequences in the same sample as well. The rearrangement uses TRBV30 and TRBJ1-2; D not certain. The CDR3 has 12 amino acids. Germline CDR1 reads GTSNPN; CDR2 reads SVGIG (reference sequence). V dropped 1 base and J dropped 4 bases, with 7 bases sitting between them. The CDR3 DNA is TGTGCCTGGAGTGCAGGATTCTATGGCTACACCTTC. Its translation: CAWSAGFYGYTF.

This chain uses TRBV29-1 with TRBJ2-3; TRBD1 matches at 8 bases. CDR3 length: 13 residues. The V and J ends lost 6 bases and 3 bases, in that order; junction bases with no gene match: 5. CDR1 SQVTM and CDR2 ANQGSEA come from the germline V gene. This CDR3 is CSVNRGRTDTQYF. As DNA, the CDR3 is TGCAGCGTCAACAGGGGGAGGACAGATACGCAGTATTTT.

This clone has only a few counts. The rearrangement uses TRBV2 and TRBJ1-5; 7 nucleotides align to TRBD1. J gave up 4 bases and V 5 bases, and 2 bases lay outside the gene matches. The CDR3 length is 13 residues. Germline CDR1 is SNHLY and CDR2 is FYNNEI. CDR3 amino acids: CASSQGGNQPQHF. The CDR3 DNA sequence: TGTGCCAGCAGTCAGGGGGGAAATCAGCCCCAGCATTTT.

This chain joins TRBV2 and TRBJ2-4; 7 bases are a match to TRBD1. There are 15 residues in the CDR3. CDR1 is SNHLY and CDR2 is FYNNEI in the germline V gene. V trimming: 6 bases; J trimming: 4 bases; junction bases outside the gene matches: 9. The CDR3 sequence is CASRDRISPKNIQYF. The CDR3 DNA reads as TGTGCCAGCAGGGACAGGATAAGCCCAAAAAACATTCAGTACTTC.

The rearrangement uses TRBV9 and TRBJ1-2, with D perhaps matching TRBD1 (5 bases). The CDR3 loop spans 13 amino acids. The V end lost 0 bases, the J end lost 4 bases, and 7 bases lay between the germline ends. Germline CDR1 is SGDLS and CDR2 is YYNGEE. CDR3 DNA: TGTGCCAGCAGCGTAGGACAGTTCTATGGCTACACCTTC. Translation gives CASSVGQFYGYTF.

The chain employs TRBV30 and TRBJ2-7, with D perhaps matching TRBD2 (6 bases). The germline V gene encodes CDR1 GTSNPN and CDR2 SVGIG (reference sequence). Trimming pared 2 bases from V and 7 bases from J, leaving 24 bases between. This CDR3 has 16 residues. The CDR3 coding sequence is TGTGCCTGGAGTCCCCCCGGACTACCCCTCTGGGGAGAGCAGTACTTC. Translation gives CAWSPPGLPLWGEQYF.

This chain links TRBV29-1 with TRBJ1-1; maybe TRBD1 (5 bases). Trimming left V 6 bases short and J 1 base short, with 9 bases between. The CDR3 is made up of 12 amino acids. The V gene's germline CDR1 is SQVTM and CDR2 ANQGSEA. This CDR3 reads CSVRTTNTEAFF. CDR3 DNA: TGCAGCGTGAGGACAACGAACACTGAAGCTTTCTTT.

The rearrangement links TRBV30 to TRBJ2-6; possibly TRBD1 for D (5 bases). Germline V lookup: CDR1 GTSNPN, CDR2 SVGIG (reference sequence). V gave up 5 bases and J gave up 4 bases, with 6 bases separating them. The CDR3 covers 12 residues. The CDR3 loop is CAWSGGANVLTF. CDR3 coding DNA: TGTGCCTGGTCAGGGGGGGCCAACGTCCTGACTTTC.

This clone was detected only a few times. This rearrangement joins TRBV7-9 to TRBJ2-3; either TRBD1 or TRBD2 may supply D (5 bases each). Germline CDR1 SEHNR, CDR2 FQNEAQ (reference sequence). With 3 bases removed from V and 4 bases from J, the gap between germline ends came to 8 bases. The CDR3 contains 13 residues. Here the CDR3 reads CASSLSGPDTQYF. CDR3 DNA: TGTGCCAGCAGCTTGTCGGGGCCAGATACGCAGTATTTT.

This chain joins TRBV7-2 and TRBJ2-6; the D gene could be TRBD1 or TRBD2 (5 bases each). Trimming pared 3 bases from V and 0 bases from J, leaving 6 bases between. The germline gives CDR1 SGHTA, CDR2 FQGNSA. This CDR3 has 15 residues. The chain's CDR3 is CASSFGGSGANVLTF. In DNA, the CDR3 is TGTGCCAGCAGCTTTGGGGGCTCTGGGGCCAACGTCCTGACTTTC.

V and J are TRBV2 and TRBJ1-2; possible D gene TRBD1, 5 bases. V dropped 4 bases and J dropped 2 bases, with 11 bases sitting between them. This CDR3 comprises 14 residues. The germline CDR1 and CDR2 sequences are SNHLY and FYNNEI. The CDR3 DNA reads TGTGCCAGCAGTGCGGGGGGGATCAACTATGGCTACACCTTC. It specifies CASSAGGINYGYTF.

The sample holds a few counts of this clone. Here the CDR3 reads CSVDWEQGGYGYTF. The CDR3 coding sequence is TGCAGCGTTGATTGGGAACAGGGAGGCTATGGCTACACCTTC. This rearrangement joins TRBV29-1 to TRBJ1-2, with D perhaps matching TRBD1 (6 bases). The germline CDR1 and CDR2 sequences are SQVTM and ANQGSEA. The V end lost 3 bases, the J end lost 4 bases, and 15 bases lay between the germline ends. The CDR3 length is 14 residues.

The sample holds a few counts of this clone. The junction departs from germline at one end; a sequencing error may be responsible. The chain carries TRBV7-7 and TRBJ2-5, with D possibly TRBD2 on 5 matching bases. The germline V gene has CDR1 SSHAT and CDR2 FNYEAQ (reference sequence). There are 12 residues in the CDR3. In DNA, the CDR3 is TGTGCTAGCAGCTCCAGAGGGGAGACCCAGTACTTC. Translating gives CASSSRGETQYF. Full variable domain (outside the CDR3, taken from reference TRBV7-7 and TRBJ2-5): GAGVSQSPRYKVTKRGQDVTLRCDPISSHATLYWYQQALGQGPEFLTYFNYEAQPDKSGLPSDRFSAERPEGSISTLTIQRTEQRDSAMYRCASSSRGETQYFGPGTRLLVL.

The chain joins TRBV29-1 to TRBJ2-7; 7 bases map to TRBD1. Germline CDR1 SQVTM, CDR2 ANQGSEA. J gave up 4 bases and V 4 bases, and 10 bases lay outside the gene matches. This CDR3 region has 14 residues. Written as DNA, the CDR3 is TGCAGCGTTGGACCGACAGGGAAGTTGTACGAGCAGTACTTC. Residues: CSVGPTGKLYEQYF.

Comment on this clone: Distinct nucleotide sequences in the sample also encode this CDR3. This chain connects TRBV29-1 to TRBJ2-7, with D hard to call. This CDR3 comprises 12 residues. CDR1 and CDR2 from the germline V gene are SQVTM and ANQGSEA. Trimming cost V 6 bases and J 0 bases, with 9 bases left between them. CDR3 DNA: TGCAGCGTCGGGCCAAGCTCCTACGAGCAGTACTTC. Encoded protein: CSVGPSSYEQYF.

There are a few counts of this clone. The chain uses TRBV6-6 and TRBJ2-5; possible D gene TRBD1, 6 bases. The CDR3 is made up of 15 amino acids. Germline V gene data show CDR1 as MNHNY and CDR2 as SVGAGI (reference sequence). The germline V and J ends were trimmed by 6 bases and 1 base, with 15 bases remaining between them. The CDR3 loop is CASSYTGSAQETQYF. As DNA, the CDR3 is TGTGCCAGCAGCTATACAGGGAGCGCCCAAGAGACCCAGTACTTC.

The chain carries TRBV5-1 and TRBJ2-1; D remains unclear. The CDR3 is 11 amino acids. Germline lookup yields CDR1 SGHRS and CDR2 YFSETQ. The germline V and J ends were trimmed by 0 bases and 9 bases, with 4 bases remaining between them. CDR3 coding DNA: TGCGCCAGCAGCTTGGTTGGTGAGCAGTTCTTC. Translated: CASSLVGEQFF.

The chain is built from TRBV4-1 and TRBJ1-5, with no clear D. The germline gives CDR1 MGHRA, CDR2 YSYEKL. Trimming shortened V by 1 base and J by 3 bases, and 10 bases separated the two germline ends. This CDR3 has 15 residues. The CDR3 reads CASSQGGNPNQPQHF. The CDR3 DNA follows: TGCGCCAGCAGCCAAGGAGGGAACCCCAATCAGCCCCAGCATTTT.

The genes are TRBV10-3 and TRBJ2-6; maybe TRBD1 (6 bases). Trimming took off 3 bases at V and 0 bases at J, with 12 bases between the two ends. The CDR3 runs 17 residues. Germline lookup yields CDR1 ENHRY and CDR2 SYGVKD. CDR3 sequence reads: CAISEGDIYSGANVLTF. CDR3 nucleotide sequence: TGTGCCATCAGTGAAGGGGACATCTACTCTGGGGCCAACGTCCTGACTTTC.

The genes are TRBV18 and TRBJ2-5, with a weak D call TRBD1 (6 bases). V was pared by 3 bases and J by 5 bases, with 25 bases between. Germline CDR1 is KGHSH and CDR2 is LQKENI. CDR3 length equals 18 residues. CDR3: CASSPRFPEPGTGETQYF. CDR3 nucleotides: TGTGCCAGCTCACCTCGGTTCCCCGAACCGGGAACAGGGGAGACCCAGTACTTC.

The V call is TRBV28, the J call TRBJ1-2; maybe TRBD1 (5 bases). V was shortened by 2 bases and J by 3 bases, with 7 bases between the two germline ends. Germline V CDR1 and CDR2: MDHEN, SYDVKM. CDR3 size: 13 residues. CDR3 sequence: CASSLSRDYGYTF. DNA of the CDR3: TGTGCCAGCAGTTTAAGCAGGGACTATGGCTACACCTTC.

This chain links TRBV6-5 with TRBJ1-3; unclear D gene. V lost 0 bases to trimming and J lost 1 base, with 7 bases between them. Per germline, CDR1 MNHEY and CDR2 SVGAGI. The CDR3 is 15 residues long. Here the CDR3 DNA reads TGTGCCAGCAGTTACTCGTCCGGGTCTGGAAACACCATATATTTT. It translates to CASSYSSGSGNTIYF.

The chain combines TRBV27 with TRBJ1-2; 8 bases agree with TRBD1. The CDR3 runs to 13 residues. Germline V lookup: CDR1 MNHEY, CDR2 SMNVEV (reference sequence). V was clipped by 5 bases and J by 5 bases; unmatched bases: 4. CDR3 sequence (DNA): TGTGCCAGCAGTCGGACAGGGTTGTATGGCTACACCTTC. Encoded protein: CASSRTGLYGYTF.